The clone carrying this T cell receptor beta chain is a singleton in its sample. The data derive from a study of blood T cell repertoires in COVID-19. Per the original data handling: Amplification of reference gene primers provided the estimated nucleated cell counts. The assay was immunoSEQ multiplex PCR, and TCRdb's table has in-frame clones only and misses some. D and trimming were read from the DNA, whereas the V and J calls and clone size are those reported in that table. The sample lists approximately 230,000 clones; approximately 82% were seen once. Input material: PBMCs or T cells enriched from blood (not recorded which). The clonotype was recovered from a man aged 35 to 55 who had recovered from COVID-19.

CDR3 protein: CASSSPGLAGYNEQFF. In DNA, the CDR3 is TGTGCCAGCAGCTCTCCGGGACTAGCGGGATACAATGAGCAGTTCTTC. The genes are TRBV11-3 and TRBJ2-1; 13 bases line up with TRBD2. The V segment lost 4 bases and the J segment 4 bases; nucleotides outside the gene matches: 4. The CDR3 covers 16 residues. The germline CDR1 and CDR2 sequences are SGHNT and YENEEA.